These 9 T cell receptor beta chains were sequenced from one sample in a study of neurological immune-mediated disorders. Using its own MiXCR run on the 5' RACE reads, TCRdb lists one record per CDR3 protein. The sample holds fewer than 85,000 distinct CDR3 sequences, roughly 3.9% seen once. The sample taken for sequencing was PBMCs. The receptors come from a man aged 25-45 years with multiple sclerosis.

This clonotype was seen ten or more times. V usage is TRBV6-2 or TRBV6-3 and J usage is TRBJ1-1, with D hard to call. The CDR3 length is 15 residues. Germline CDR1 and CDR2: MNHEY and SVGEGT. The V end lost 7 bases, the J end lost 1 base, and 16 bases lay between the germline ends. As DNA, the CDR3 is TGTGCCAGCACCCTATCTGCCGTTCGGAACACTGAAGCTTTCTTT. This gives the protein CASTLSAVRNTEAFF.

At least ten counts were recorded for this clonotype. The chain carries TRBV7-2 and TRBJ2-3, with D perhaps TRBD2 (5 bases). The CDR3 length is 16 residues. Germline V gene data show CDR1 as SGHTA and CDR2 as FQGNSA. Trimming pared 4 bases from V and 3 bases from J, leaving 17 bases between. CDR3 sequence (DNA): TGTGCCAGCAGCTCAGGACCGGGGTTTGAGACAGATACGCAGTATTTT. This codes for CASSSGPGFETDTQYF.

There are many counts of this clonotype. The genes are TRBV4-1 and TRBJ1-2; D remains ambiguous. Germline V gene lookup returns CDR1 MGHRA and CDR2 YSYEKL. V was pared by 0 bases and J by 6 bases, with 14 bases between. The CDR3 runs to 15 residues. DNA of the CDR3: TGCGCCAGCAGCCAAGATCCTTGGGGTGAGGATGGCTACACCTTC. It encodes CASSQDPWGEDGYTF.

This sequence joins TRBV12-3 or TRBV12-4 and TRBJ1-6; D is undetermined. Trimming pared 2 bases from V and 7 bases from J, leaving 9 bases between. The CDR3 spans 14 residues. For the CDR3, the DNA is TGTGCCAGCAGTTTATGGGAGTCCAATTCACCCCTCCACTTT. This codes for CASSLWESNSPLHF.

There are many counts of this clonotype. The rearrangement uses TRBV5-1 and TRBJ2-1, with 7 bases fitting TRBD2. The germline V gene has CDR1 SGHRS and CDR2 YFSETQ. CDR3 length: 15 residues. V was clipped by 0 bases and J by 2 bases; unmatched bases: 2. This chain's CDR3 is CASSLVGLPYNEQFF. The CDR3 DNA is TGCGCCAGCAGCTTGGTGGGACTACCCTACAATGAGCAGTTCTTC. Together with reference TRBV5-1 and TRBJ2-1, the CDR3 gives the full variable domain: KAGVTQTPRYLIKTRGQQVTLSCSPISGHRSVSWYQQTPGQGLQFLFEYFSETQRNKGNFPGRFSGRQFSNSRSEMNVSTLELGDSALYLCASSLVGLPYNEQFFGPGTRLTVL.

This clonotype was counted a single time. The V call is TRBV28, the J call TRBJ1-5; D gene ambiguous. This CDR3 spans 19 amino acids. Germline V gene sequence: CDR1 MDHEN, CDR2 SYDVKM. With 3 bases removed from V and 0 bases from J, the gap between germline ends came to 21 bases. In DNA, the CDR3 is TGTGCCAGCAGTTTCTTCGGCCAAGAAGTTGTTTATAGCAATCAGCCCCAGCATTTT. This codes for CASSFFGQEVVYSNQPQHF.

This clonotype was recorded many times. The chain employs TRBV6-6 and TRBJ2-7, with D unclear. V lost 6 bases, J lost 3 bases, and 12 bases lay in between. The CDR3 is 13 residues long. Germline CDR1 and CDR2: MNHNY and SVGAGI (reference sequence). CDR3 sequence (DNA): TGTGCCAGCAGCGACCAGGTTAGCTACGAGCAGTACTTC. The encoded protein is CASSDQVSYEQYF.

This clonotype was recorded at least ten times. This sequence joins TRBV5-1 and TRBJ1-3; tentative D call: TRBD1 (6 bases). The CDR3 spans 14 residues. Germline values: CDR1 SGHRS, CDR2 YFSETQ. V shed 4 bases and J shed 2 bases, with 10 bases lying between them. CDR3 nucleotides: TGCGCCAGCAGCGACGGGACACCTGGAAACACCATATATTTT. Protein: CASSDGTPGNTIYF.

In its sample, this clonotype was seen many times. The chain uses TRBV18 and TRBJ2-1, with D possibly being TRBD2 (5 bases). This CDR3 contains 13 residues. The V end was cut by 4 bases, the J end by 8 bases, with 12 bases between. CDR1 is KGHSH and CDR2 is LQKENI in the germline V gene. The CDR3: CASSRRLKDEQFF. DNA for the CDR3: TGTGCCAGCTCACGGAGGCTGAAGGATGAGCAGTTCTTC. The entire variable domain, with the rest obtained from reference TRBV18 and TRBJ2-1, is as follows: NAGVMQNPRHLVRRRGQEARLRCSPMKGHSHVYWYRQLPEEGLKFMVYLQKENIIDESGMPKERFSAEFPKEGPSILRIQQVVRGDSAAYFCASSRRLKDEQFFGPGTRLTVL.